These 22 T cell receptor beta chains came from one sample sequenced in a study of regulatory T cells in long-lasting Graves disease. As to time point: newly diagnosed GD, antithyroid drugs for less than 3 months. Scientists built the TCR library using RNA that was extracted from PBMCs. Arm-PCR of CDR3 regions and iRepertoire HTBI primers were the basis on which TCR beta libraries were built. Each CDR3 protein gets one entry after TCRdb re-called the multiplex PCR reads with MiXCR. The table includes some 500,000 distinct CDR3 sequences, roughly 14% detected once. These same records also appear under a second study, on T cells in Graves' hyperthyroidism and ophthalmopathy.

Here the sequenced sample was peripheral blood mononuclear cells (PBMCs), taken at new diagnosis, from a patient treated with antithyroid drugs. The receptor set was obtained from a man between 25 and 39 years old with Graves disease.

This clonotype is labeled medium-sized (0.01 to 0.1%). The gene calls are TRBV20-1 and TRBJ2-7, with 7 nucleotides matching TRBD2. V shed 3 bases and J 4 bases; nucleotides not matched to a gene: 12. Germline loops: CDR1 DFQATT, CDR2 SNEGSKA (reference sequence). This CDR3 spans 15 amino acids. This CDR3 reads CSASSSAGVAYEQYF. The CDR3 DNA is TGCAGTGCTAGCTCGTCGGCGGGAGTTGCGTACGAGCAGTACTTC.

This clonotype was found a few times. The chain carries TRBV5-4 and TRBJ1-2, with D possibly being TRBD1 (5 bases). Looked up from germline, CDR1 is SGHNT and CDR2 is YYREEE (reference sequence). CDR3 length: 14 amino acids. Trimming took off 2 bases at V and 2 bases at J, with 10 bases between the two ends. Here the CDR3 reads CASSFSGENYGYTF. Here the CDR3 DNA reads TGTGCCAGCAGCTTTTCGGGGGAGAACTATGGCTACACCTTC.

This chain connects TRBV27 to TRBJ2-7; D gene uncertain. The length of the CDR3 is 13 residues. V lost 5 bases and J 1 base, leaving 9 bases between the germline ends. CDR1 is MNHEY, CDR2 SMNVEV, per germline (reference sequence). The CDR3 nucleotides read TGTGCCAGCAGTCCCCTACCGTCCTACGAGCAGTACTTC. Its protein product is CASSPLPSYEQYF.

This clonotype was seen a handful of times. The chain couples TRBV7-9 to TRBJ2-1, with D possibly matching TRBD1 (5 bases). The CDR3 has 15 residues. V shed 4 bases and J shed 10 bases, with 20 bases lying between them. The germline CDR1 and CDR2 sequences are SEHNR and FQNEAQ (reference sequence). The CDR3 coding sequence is TGTGCCAGCAGCTCAATGGAGCTCCACAGGAAAGAGCAGTTCTTC. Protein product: CASSSMELHRKEQFF.

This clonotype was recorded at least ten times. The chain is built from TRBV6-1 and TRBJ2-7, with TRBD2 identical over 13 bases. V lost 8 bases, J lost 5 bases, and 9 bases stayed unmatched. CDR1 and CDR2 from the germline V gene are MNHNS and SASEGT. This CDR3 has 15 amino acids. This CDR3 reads CASRRTSGSFDEQYF. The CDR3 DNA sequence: TGTGCCAGCCGGAGGACTAGCGGGAGCTTCGACGAGCAGTACTTC.

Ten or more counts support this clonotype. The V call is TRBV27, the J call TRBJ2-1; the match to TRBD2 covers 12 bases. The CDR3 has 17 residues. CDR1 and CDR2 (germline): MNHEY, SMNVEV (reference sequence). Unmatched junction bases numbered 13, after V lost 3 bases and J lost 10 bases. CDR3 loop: CASSFPSLAGGPKEQFF. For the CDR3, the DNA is TGTGCCAGCAGTTTCCCGTCTCTAGCGGGAGGGCCTAAAGAGCAGTTCTTC.

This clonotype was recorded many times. For the CDR3, the DNA is TGTGCCAGCGGCCGGGGGACTAGCGGGTACGAGCAGTACTTC. Translation: CASGRGTSGYEQYF. The gene calls are TRBV27 and TRBJ2-7, with 12 nucleotides matching TRBD2. V dropped 8 bases and J dropped 4; count of bases not matched to a gene: 6. Germline assignment: CDR1 MNHEY and CDR2 SMNVEV (reference sequence). The CDR3 spans 14 residues.

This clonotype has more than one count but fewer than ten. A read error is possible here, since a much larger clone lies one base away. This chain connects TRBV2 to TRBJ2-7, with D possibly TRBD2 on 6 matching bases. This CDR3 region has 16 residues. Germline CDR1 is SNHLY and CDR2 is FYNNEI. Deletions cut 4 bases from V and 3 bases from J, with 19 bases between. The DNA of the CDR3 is TGTGCCAGCAGTGCAGTGGACGGGAGACTTCTCTACGAGCAGTACTTC. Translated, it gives CASSAVDGRLLYEQYF. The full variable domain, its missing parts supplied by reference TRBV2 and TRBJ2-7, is EPEVTQTPSHQVTQMGQEVILRCVPISNHLYFYWYRQILGQKVEFLVSFYNNEISEKSEIFDDQFSVERPDGSNFTLKIRSTKLEDSAMYFCASSAVDGRLLYEQYFGPGTRLTVT.

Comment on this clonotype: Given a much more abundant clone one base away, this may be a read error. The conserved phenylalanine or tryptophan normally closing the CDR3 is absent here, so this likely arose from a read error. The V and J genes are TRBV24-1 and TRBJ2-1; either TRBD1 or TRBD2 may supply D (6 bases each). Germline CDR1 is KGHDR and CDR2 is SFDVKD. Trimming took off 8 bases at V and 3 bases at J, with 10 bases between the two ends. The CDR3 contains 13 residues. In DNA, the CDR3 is TGTGCCACCATCGGGGGCCTCTACAATGAGCAGTTCTCC. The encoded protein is CATIGGLYNEQFS.

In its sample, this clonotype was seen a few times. CDR3 region: CASTLGRGNQPQHF. The CDR3 nucleotides are TGTGCCAGCACCCTGGGGAGGGGCAATCAGCCCCAGCATTTT. The V gene is TRBV6-1, the J gene TRBJ1-5; D gene unclear. Germline values: CDR1 MNHNS, CDR2 SASEGT. This CDR3 is 14 amino acids long. The V and J ends lost 7 bases and 2 bases respectively, with 12 bases between them.

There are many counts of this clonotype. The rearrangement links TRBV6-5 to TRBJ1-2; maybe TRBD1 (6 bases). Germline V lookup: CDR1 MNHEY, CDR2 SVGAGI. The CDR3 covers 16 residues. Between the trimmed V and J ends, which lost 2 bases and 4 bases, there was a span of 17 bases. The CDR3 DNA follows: TGTGCCAGCAGTTACCCCTCAGGGGAGGAAGGCTATGGCTACACCTTC. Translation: CASSYPSGEEGYGYTF.

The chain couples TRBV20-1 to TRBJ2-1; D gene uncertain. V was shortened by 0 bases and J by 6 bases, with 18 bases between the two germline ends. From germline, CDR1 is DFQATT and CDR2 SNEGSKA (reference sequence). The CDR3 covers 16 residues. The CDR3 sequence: CSARDLKGKHLNEQFF. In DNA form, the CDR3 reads TGCAGTGCTAGAGATCTGAAGGGTAAACACCTCAATGAGCAGTTCTTC.

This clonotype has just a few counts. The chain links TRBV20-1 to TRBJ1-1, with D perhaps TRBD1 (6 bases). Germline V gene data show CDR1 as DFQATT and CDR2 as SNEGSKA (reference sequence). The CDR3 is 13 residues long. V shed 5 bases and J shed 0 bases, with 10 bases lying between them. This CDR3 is CSARNRVNTEAFF. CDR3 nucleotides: TGCAGTGCTCGTAACAGGGTGAACACTGAAGCTTTCTTT.

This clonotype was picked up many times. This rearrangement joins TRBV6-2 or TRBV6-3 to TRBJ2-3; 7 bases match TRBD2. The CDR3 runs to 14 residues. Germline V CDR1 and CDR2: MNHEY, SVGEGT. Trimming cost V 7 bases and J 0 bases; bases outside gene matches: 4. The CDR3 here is CASNQLASTDTQYF. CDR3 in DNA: TGTGCCAGCAACCAACTAGCGAGCACAGATACGCAGTATTTT.

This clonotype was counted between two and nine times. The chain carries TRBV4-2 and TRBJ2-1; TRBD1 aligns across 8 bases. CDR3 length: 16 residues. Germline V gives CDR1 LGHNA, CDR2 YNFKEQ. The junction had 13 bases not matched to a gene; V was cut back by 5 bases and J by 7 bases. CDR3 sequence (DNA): TGTGCCAGCAGCGCCTACGACAGGGGACCGGGGAATGAGCAGTTCTTC. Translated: CASSAYDRGPGNEQFF.

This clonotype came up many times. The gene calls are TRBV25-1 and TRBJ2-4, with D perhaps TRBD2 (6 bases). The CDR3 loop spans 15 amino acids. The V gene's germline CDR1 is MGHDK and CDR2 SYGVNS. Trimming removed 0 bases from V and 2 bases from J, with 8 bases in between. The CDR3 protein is CASSEYSGSKNIQYF. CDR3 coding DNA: TGTGCCAGCAGTGAATATAGCGGATCCAAAAACATTCAGTACTTC.

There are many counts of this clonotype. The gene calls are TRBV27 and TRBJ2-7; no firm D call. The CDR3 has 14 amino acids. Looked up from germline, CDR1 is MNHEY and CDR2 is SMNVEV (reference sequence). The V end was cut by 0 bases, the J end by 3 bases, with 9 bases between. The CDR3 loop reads CASSLSAGVYEQYF. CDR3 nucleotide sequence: TGTGCCAGCAGTTTATCGGCCGGAGTCTACGAGCAGTACTTC.

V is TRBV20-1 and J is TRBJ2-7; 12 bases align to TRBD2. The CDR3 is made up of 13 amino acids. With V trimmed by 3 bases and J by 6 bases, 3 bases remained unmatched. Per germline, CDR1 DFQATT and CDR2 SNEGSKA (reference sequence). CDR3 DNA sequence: TGCAGTGCTAGGACTAGCGGGAGTTCCGAGCAGTACTTC. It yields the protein CSARTSGSSEQYF.

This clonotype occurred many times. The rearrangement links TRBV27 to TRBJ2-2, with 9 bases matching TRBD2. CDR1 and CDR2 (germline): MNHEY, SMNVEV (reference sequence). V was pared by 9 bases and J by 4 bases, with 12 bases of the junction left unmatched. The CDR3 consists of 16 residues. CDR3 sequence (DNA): TGTGCCAGTCTATGGCGGGGGGGAGTGAGCACCGGGGAGCTGTTTTTT. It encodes CASLWRGGVSTGELFF.

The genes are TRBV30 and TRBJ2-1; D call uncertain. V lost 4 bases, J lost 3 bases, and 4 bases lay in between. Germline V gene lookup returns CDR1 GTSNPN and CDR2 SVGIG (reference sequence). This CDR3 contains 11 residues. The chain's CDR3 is CAWIRYNEQFF. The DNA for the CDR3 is TGTGCCTGGATCCGCTACAATGAGCAGTTCTTC.

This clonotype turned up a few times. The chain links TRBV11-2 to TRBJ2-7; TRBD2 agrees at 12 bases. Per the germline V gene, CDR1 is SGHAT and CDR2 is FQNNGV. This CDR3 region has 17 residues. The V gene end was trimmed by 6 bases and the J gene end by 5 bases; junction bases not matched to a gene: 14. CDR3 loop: CASSFPSGRARMDEQYF. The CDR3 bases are TGTGCCAGCAGTTTTCCTAGCGGGAGGGCCAGGATGGACGAGCAGTACTTC.

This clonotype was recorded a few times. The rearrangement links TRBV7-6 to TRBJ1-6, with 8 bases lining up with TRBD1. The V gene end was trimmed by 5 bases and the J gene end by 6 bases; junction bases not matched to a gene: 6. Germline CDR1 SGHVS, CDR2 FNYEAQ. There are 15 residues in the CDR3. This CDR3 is CASSARTGSNSPLHF. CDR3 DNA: TGTGCCAGCAGCGCCCGGACAGGGTCTAATTCACCCCTCCACTTT.